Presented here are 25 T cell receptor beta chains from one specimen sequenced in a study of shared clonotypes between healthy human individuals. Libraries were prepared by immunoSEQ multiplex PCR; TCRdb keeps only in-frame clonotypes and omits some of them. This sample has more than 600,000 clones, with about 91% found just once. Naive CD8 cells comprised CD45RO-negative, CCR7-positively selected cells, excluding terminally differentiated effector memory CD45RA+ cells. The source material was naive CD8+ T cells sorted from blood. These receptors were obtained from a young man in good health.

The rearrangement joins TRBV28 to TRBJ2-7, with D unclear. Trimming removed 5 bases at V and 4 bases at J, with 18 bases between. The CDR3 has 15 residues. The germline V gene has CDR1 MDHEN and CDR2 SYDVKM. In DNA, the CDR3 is TGTGCCAGCAGTGAACGCCAATTCTCAGTATACGAGCAGTACTTC. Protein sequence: CASSERQFSVYEQYF.

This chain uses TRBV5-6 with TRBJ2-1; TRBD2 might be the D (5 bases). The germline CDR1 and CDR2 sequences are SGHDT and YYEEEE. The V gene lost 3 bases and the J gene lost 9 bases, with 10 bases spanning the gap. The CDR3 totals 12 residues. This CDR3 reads CASSSLVGEQFF. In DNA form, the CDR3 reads TGTGCCAGCAGCTCACTAGTGGGTGAGCAGTTCTTC.

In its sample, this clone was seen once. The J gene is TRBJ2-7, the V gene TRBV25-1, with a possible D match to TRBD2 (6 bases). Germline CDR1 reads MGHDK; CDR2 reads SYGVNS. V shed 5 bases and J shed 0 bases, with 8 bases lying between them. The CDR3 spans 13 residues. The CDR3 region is CASSRRDSYEQYF. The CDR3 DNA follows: TGTGCCAGCAGTCGGCGGGACTCCTACGAGCAGTACTTC.

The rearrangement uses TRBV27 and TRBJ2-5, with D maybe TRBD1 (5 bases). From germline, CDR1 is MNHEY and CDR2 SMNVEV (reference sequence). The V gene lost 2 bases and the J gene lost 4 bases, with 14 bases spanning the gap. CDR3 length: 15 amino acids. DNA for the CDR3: TGTGCCAGCAGTTTAAAGGGGCGAGAAGGAGAGACCCAGTACTTC. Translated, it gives CASSLKGREGETQYF.

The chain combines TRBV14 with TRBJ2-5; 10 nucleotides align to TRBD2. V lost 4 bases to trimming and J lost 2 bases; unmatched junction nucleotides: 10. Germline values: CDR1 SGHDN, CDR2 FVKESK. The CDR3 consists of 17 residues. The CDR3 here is CASSPSAGGRWQETQYF. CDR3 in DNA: TGTGCCAGCAGCCCGTCAGCGGGAGGGCGGTGGCAAGAGACCCAGTACTTC. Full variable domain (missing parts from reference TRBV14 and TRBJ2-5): EAGVTQFPSHSVIEKGQTVTLRCDPISGHDNLYWYRRVMGKEIKFLLHFVKESKQDESGMPNNRFLAERTGGTYSTLKVQPAELEDSGVYFCASSPSAGGRWQETQYFGPGTRLLVL.

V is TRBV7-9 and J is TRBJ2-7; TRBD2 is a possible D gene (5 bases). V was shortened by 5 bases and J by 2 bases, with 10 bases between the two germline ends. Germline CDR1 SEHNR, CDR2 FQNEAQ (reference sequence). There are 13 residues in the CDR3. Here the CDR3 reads CASSVAGTYEQYF. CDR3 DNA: TGTGCCAGCAGCGTTGCGGGCACCTACGAGCAGTACTTC.

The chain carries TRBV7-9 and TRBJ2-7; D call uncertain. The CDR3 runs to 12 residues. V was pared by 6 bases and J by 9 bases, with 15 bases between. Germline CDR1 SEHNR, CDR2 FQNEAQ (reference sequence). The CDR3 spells CASRDRKAVQYF. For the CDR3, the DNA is TGTGCCAGCAGAGACCGTAAGGCGGTGCAGTACTTC.

The CDR3: CASSLGGTGFTIYEQYF. The CDR3 bases are TGTGCCAGCAGCTTAGGGGGGACAGGTTTTACGATCTACGAGCAGTACTTC. The V call is TRBV11-2, the J call TRBJ2-7; 8 bases line up with TRBD1. The V segment lost 1 base and the J segment 3 bases; nucleotides outside the gene matches: 11. CDR3 length: 17 residues. Looked up from germline, CDR1 is SGHAT and CDR2 is FQNNGV.

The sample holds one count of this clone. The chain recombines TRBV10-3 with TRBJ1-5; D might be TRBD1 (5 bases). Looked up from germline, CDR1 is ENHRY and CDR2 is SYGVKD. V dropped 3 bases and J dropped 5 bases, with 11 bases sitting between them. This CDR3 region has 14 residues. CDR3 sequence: CAISEGRDHQPQHF. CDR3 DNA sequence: TGTGCCATCAGTGAAGGCAGGGACCATCAGCCCCAGCATTTT.

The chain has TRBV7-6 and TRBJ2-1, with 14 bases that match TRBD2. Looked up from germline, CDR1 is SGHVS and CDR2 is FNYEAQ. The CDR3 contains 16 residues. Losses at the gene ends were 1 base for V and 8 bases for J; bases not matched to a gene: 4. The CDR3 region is CASSLEGTSGSDEQFF. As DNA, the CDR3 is TGTGCCAGCAGCTTAGAAGGGACTAGCGGGAGCGATGAGCAGTTCTTC.

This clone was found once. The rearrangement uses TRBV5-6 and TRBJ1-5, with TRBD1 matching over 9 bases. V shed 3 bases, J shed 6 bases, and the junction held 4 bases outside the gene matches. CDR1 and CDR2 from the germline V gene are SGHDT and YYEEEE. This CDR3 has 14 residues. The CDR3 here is CASSSDRGSQPQHF. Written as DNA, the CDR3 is TGTGCCAGCAGCTCGGACAGGGGAAGTCAGCCCCAGCATTTT. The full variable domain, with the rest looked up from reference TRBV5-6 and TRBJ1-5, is DAGVTQSPTHLIKTRGQQVTLRCSPKSGHDTVSWYQQALGQGPQFIFQYYEEEERQRGNFPDRFSGHQFPNYSSELNVNALLLGDSALYLCASSSDRGSQPQHFGDGTRLSIL.

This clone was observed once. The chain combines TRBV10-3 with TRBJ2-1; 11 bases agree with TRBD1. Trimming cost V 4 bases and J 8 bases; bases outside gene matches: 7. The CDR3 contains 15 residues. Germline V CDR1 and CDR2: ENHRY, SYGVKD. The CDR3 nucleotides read TGTGCCATCAGTGGTAGCGGGACAGGGGGGGATGAGCAGTTCTTC. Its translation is CAISGSGTGGDEQFF.

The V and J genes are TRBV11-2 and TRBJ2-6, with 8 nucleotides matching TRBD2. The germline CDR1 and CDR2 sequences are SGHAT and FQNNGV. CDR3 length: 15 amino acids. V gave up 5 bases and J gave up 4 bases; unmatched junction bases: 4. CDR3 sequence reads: CASSPGRVGANVLTF. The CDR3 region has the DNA TGTGCCAGCAGCCCCGGGAGGGTCGGGGCCAACGTCCTGACTTTC.

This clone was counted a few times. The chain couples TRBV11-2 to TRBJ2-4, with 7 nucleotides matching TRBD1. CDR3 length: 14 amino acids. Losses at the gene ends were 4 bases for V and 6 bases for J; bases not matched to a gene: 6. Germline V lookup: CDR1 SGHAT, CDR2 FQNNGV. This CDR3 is CASSSLRQGNIQYF. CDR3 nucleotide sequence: TGTGCCAGCAGCTCACTTAGACAGGGAAACATTCAGTACTTC.

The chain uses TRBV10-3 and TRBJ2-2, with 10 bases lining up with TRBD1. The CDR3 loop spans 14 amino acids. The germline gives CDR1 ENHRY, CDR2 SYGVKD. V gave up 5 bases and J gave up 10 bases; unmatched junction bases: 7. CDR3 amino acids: CAISTGQGIEELFF. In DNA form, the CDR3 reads TGTGCCATCAGTACGGGACAGGGGATCGAGGAGCTGTTTTTT.

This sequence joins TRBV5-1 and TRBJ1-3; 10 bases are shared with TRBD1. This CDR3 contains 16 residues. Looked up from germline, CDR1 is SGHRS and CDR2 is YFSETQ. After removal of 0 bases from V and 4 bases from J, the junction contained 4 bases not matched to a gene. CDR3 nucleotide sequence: TGCGCCAGCAGCTTGGACGGACAGGGGGGCGGAAACACCATATATTTT. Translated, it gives CASSLDGQGGGNTIYF.

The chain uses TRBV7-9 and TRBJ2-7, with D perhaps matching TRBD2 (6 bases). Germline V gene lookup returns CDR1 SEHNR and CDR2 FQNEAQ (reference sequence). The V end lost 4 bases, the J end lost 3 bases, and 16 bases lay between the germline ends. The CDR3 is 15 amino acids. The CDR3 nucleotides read TGTGCCAGCAGCTCACCTCTAGCGCGAGACTACGAGCAGTACTTC. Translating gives CASSSPLARDYEQYF.

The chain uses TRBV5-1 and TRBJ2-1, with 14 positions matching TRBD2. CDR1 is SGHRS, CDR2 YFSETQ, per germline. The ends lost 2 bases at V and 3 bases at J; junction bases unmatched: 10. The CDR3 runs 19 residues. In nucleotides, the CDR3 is TGCGCCAGCAGCTTACATAAGGGACTAGCGGGGGTGGGCTACAATGAGCAGTTCTTC. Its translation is CASSLHKGLAGVGYNEQFF.

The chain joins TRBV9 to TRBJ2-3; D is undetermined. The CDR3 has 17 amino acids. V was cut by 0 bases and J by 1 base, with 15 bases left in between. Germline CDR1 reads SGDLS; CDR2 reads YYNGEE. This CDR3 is CASSVVPIFGGTDTQYF. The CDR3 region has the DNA TGTGCCAGCAGCGTAGTTCCGATTTTTGGTGGCACAGATACGCAGTATTTT.

The CDR3 loop reads CASSFTGRNQPQHF. Written as DNA, the CDR3 is TGTGCCAGCAGCTTCACAGGGCGCAATCAGCCCCAGCATTTT. The gene calls are TRBV7-9 and TRBJ1-5; maybe TRBD1 (6 bases). The CDR3 is 14 amino acids. V was clipped by 3 bases and J by 2 bases, with 8 bases between them. Looked up from germline, CDR1 is SEHNR and CDR2 is FQNEAQ (reference sequence).

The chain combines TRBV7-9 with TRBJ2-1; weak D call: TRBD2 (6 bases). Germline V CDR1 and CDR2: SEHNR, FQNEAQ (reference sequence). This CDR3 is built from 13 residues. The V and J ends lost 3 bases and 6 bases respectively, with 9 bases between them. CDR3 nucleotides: TGTGCCAGCAGCTTTTCCGGGGGCAATGAGCAGTTCTTC. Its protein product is CASSFSGGNEQFF. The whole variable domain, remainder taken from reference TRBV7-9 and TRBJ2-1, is DTGVSQNPRHKITKRGQNVTFRCDPISEHNRLYWYRQTLGQGPEFLTYFQNEAQLEKSRLLSDRFSAERPKGSFSTLEIQRTEQGDSAMYLCASSFSGGNEQFFGPGTRLTVL.

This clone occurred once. CDR3 region: CSVVGTGVTGDEQYF. CDR3 DNA: TGCAGCGTTGTAGGGACAGGGGTTACTGGGGACGAGCAGTACTTC. The chain links TRBV29-1 to TRBJ2-7, with 10 bases matching TRBD1. The CDR3 runs 15 residues. Germline assignment: CDR1 SQVTM and CDR2 ANQGSEA. V dropped 4 bases and J dropped 5; count of bases not matched to a gene: 11.

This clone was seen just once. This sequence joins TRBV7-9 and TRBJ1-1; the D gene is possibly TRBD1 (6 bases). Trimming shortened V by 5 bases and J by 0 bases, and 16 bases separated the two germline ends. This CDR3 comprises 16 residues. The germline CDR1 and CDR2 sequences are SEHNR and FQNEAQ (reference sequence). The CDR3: CASSQDPGQLNTEAFF. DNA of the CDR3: TGTGCCAGCAGCCAAGACCCCGGACAGTTGAACACTGAAGCTTTCTTT.

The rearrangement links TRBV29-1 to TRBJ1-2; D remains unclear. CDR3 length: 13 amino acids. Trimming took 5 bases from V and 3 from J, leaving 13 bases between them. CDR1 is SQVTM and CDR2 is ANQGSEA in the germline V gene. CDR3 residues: CSVRSPADYGYTF. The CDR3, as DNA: TGCAGCGTTAGATCACCGGCGGACTATGGCTACACCTTC.

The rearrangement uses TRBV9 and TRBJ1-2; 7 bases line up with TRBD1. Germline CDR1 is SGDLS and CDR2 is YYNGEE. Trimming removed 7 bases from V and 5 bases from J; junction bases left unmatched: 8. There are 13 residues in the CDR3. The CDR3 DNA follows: TGTGCCAGCTCGGGGGCAGGGGGATATGGCTACACCTTC. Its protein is CASSGAGGYGYTF.